The clone carrying this T cell receptor beta chain was seen once. The antigen remains undetermined. This sample was included in a study of T cell responses to AZD1222 COVID-19 vaccine. CDR3 length equals 14 residues. V shed 6 bases and J shed 4 bases, with 15 bases lying between them. The germline V gene encodes CDR1 MDHEN and CDR2 SYDVKM. Study-level points and caveats: In all cases, repertoires were sampled only after the peak T cell response. When two AZD1222 doses had been given, Spike-specific TCR breadth and depth rose.

The data were produced by immunoSEQ multiplex PCR, yet TCRdb's version contains in-frame clones alone and is incomplete. The sample contains over 110,000 clones, 85% to 90% of which appear only once. This TCR was sampled from an adult in good health. The sample here was peripheral blood, taken on day 0 of AZD1222 vaccination. The rearrangement joins TRBV28 to TRBJ1-2; D unresolved. The CDR3 protein is CASSAPGNRYGYTF. The CDR3 region has the DNA TGTGCCAGCAGCGCCCCCGGGAACCGCTATGGCTACACCTTC.